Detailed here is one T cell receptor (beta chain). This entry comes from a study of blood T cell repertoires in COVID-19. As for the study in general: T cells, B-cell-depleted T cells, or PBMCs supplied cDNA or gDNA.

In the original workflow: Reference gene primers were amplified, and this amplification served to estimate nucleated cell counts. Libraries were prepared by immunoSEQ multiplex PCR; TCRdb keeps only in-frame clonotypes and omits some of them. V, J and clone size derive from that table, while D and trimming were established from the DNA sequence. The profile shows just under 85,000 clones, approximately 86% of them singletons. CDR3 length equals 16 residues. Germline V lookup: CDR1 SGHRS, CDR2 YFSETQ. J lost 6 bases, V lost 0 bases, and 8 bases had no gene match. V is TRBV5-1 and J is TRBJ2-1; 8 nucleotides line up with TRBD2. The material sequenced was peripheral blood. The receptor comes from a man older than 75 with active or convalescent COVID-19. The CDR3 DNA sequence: TGCGCCAGCAGCTTGGTTGCGGGAGGCTCTCGCAATGAGCAGTTCTTC. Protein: CASSLVAGGSRNEQFF. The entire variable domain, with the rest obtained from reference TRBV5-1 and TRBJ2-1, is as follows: KAGVTQTPRYLIKTRGQQVTLSCSPISGHRSVSWYQQTPGQGLQFLFEYFSETQRNKGNFPGRFSGRQFSNSRSEMNVSTLELGDSALYLCASSLVAGGSRNEQFFGPGTRLTVL.